The 3 T cell receptor beta chains presented below share a single source sample, sequenced in a study of T cells in Graves' hyperthyroidism and ophthalmopathy. It was RNA transcripts that yielded the amplified TCR beta CDR3 regions. A set of HTBI primers served as the primers for a first-round RT-PCR of the TCR CDR3. Via MiXCR, TCRdb re-called the multiplex PCR reads, giving one row per CDR3 protein. The table records under 350,000 distinct CDR3 sequences, around a sixth of them present only once. The sequencing sample was made of blood. All receptors derive from a woman aged 50 to 60 with Graves' hyperthyroidism.

This clonotype was found many times. The rearrangement links TRBV2 to TRBJ2-1; the match to TRBD2 covers 7 bases. V lost 8 bases, J lost 5 bases, and 21 bases stayed unmatched. The CDR3 has 18 residues. The germline gives CDR1 SNHLY, CDR2 FYNNEI. The DNA for the CDR3 is TGTGCCAGCGGGGAGGGCACTAGTTCTGACTTGTTCGACAATGAGCAGTTCTTC. It specifies CASGEGTSSDLFDNEQFF. The variable domain in full, completed from reference TRBV2 and TRBJ2-1, reads EPEVTQTPSHQVTQMGQEVILRCVPISNHLYFYWYRQILGQKVEFLVSFYNNEISEKSEIFDDQFSVERPDGSNFTLKIRSTKLEDSAMYFCASGEGTSSDLFDNEQFFGPGTRLTVL.

This clonotype occurred a few times. V gene TRBV6-2 or TRBV6-3 combines with J gene TRBJ2-7; the match to TRBD1 covers 9 bases. From germline, CDR1 is MNHEY and CDR2 SVGEGT. The CDR3 runs 14 residues. J lost 4 bases, V lost 5 bases, and 6 bases had no gene match. DNA of the CDR3: TGTGCCAGCAGTCTACAGGGGGCGGTTTACGAGCAGTACTTC. As protein: CASSLQGAVYEQYF.

The chain has TRBV6-1 and TRBJ2-3, with a possible D match to TRBD2 (6 bases). V lost 8 bases to trimming and J lost 2 bases, with 14 bases between them. CDR3 length equals 14 residues. Germline V gene lookup returns CDR1 MNHNS and CDR2 SASEGT. The CDR3 spells CASADPGVTDTQYF. CDR3 nucleotide sequence: TGTGCCAGCGCCGACCCGGGGGTCACAGATACGCAGTATTTT.